What follows are 19 T cell receptor beta chains derived from one specimen sequenced in a study of blood T cell repertoires in COVID-19. The repertoire was sequenced with immunoSEQ multiplex PCR; TCRdb's copy has only in-frame clones and lacks some. Of 100,000 to 150,000 clones listed, about 88% are singletons. What was sequenced was peripheral blood. The source of these receptors is an elderly woman with acute or convalescent COVID-19.

J is TRBJ1-2 and V is TRBV7-3; TRBD1 might be the D (5 bases). CDR1 SGHTA and CDR2 FQGTGA come from the germline V gene. The V end lost 5 bases, the J end lost 11 bases, and 18 bases lay between the germline ends. The CDR3 spans 13 residues. CDR3 in DNA: TGTGCCAGCAGCCCTCAGGGAGGTGGCGGGTACACCTTC. This translates into CASSPQGGGGYTF.

The chain employs TRBV18 and TRBJ1-1; tentatively, D is TRBD1 (6 bases). V lost 7 bases to trimming and J lost 5 bases, with 17 bases between them. The germline V gene encodes CDR1 KGHSH and CDR2 LQKENI. The CDR3 extends over 14 amino acids. The CDR3 sequence is CASLQRGTNTEAFF. As DNA, the CDR3 is TGTGCCAGCTTGCAGAGGGGGACGAATACTGAAGCTTTCTTT.

The rearrangement links TRBV10-2 to TRBJ2-3; D perhaps matches TRBD2 (5 bases). The CDR3 consists of 15 residues. Germline-derived CDR1 and CDR2 are WSHSY and SAAADI. Trimming cost V 6 bases and J 3 bases, with 16 bases left between them. CDR3 sequence reads: CASRGWGVGTDTQYF. CDR3 bases: TGCGCCAGCAGGGGGTGGGGAGTCGGAACAGATACGCAGTATTTT.

This clone has just a few counts. This rearrangement joins TRBV7-2 to TRBJ1-4, with TRBD1 as a possible D gene (6 bases). The CDR3 length is 16 residues. Deletions cut 0 bases from V and 7 bases from J, with 15 bases between. Germline V gives CDR1 SGHTA, CDR2 FQGNSA. CDR3 in amino acids: CASSLALGGAREKLFF. In nucleotides, the CDR3 is TGTGCCAGCAGCTTAGCGCTTGGGGGGGCGCGTGAAAAACTGTTTTTT.

V and J are TRBV5-1 and TRBJ1-1; TRBD1 aligns across 9 bases. The CDR3 consists of 14 residues. CDR1 is SGHRS, CDR2 YFSETQ, per germline. V dropped 4 bases and J dropped 5; count of bases not matched to a gene: 6. The CDR3 sequence is CASSLQGARTEAFF. The CDR3 region has the DNA TGCGCCAGCAGCCTACAGGGGGCTCGGACTGAAGCTTTCTTT.

The rearrangement uses TRBV7-9 and TRBJ1-2, with 8 bases matching TRBD1. The germline V gene encodes CDR1 SEHNR and CDR2 FQNEAQ (reference sequence). Trimming removed 4 bases from V and 8 bases from J; junction bases left unmatched: 3. This CDR3 comprises 12 residues. The CDR3: CASSYGQGGYTF. CDR3 DNA sequence: TGTGCCAGCAGCTATGGACAGGGCGGCTACACCTTC.

The rearrangement links TRBV4-1 to TRBJ1-2; 8 bases are shared with TRBD1. V shed 0 bases, J shed 8 bases, and the junction held 5 bases outside the gene matches. Germline CDR1 reads MGHRA; CDR2 reads YSYEKL. The CDR3 is made up of 14 amino acids. This CDR3 is CASSQEDRVAGYTF. The CDR3, as DNA: TGCGCCAGCAGCCAAGAGGACAGGGTGGCGGGCTACACCTTC.

The rearrangement links TRBV15 to TRBJ2-7; maybe TRBD1 (5 bases). With 4 bases removed from V and 4 bases from J, the gap between germline ends came to 5 bases. The CDR3 spans 11 residues. Germline CDR1 LNHNV, CDR2 YYDKDF (reference sequence). The CDR3 sequence: CATSNRYEQYF. The CDR3 nucleotides read TGTGCCACCAGCAACAGGTACGAGCAGTACTTC.

CDR3 amino acids: CASSPQEANNEQFF. The CDR3 DNA follows: TGTGCCAGCAGCCCCCAGGAAGCCAACAATGAGCAGTTCTTC. The rearrangement uses TRBV9 and TRBJ2-1; no reliable D call. The CDR3 is 14 residues long. V lost 4 bases to trimming and J lost 5 bases, with 13 bases between them. Germline V gives CDR1 SGDLS, CDR2 YYNGEE.

This chain uses TRBV5-6 with TRBJ2-3; the D gene is possibly TRBD1 (5 bases). This CDR3 spans 15 amino acids. The germline CDR1 and CDR2 sequences are SGHDT and YYEEEE. Between the trimmed V and J ends, which lost 2 bases and 8 bases, there was a span of 18 bases. The CDR3 DNA reads as TGTGCCAGCAGCTTTGGGGCGAACCCGGAGAGTACGCAGTATTTT. This sequence encodes CASSFGANPESTQYF.

The chain joins TRBV9 to TRBJ2-4; D remains ambiguous. Trimming removed 0 bases at V and 6 bases at J, with 10 bases between. This CDR3 is built from 14 residues. Germline CDR1 is SGDLS and CDR2 is YYNGEE. DNA for the CDR3: TGTGCCAGCAGCGTAGATTCCGTGAGAAACATTCAGTACTTC. It encodes CASSVDSVRNIQYF.

The chain is built from TRBV4-2 and TRBJ1-2; 8 bases map to TRBD1. CDR3 size: 15 residues. Germline trimming cut 0 bases from V and 4 bases from J; bases unmatched to any gene: 4. The germline CDR1 and CDR2 sequences are LGHNA and YNFKEQ. The CDR3 loop is CASSQDRTGGYGYTF. In DNA form, the CDR3 reads TGTGCCAGCAGCCAAGATCGAACAGGGGGCTATGGCTACACCTTC.

The genes are TRBV4-3 and TRBJ1-2, with D perhaps matching TRBD1 (5 bases). Looked up from germline, CDR1 is LGHNA and CDR2 is YSLEER. With 0 bases removed from V and 6 bases from J, the gap between germline ends came to 17 bases. The CDR3 has 16 residues. This chain's CDR3 is CASSQDLGGSGNGYTF. CDR3 sequence (DNA): TGCGCCAGCAGCCAAGACCTCGGGGGATCAGGGAATGGCTACACCTTC.

The V and J genes are TRBV4-2 and TRBJ2-7; D is possibly TRBD2 (6 bases). The V end lost 4 bases, the J end lost 5 bases, and 12 bases lay between the germline ends. CDR3 length: 13 residues. Germline CDR1 is LGHNA and CDR2 is YNFKEQ. In nucleotides, the CDR3 is TGTGCCAGCAGCCGTACCCCGGGGGACGAGCAGTACTTC. Its protein is CASSRTPGDEQYF.

The chain links TRBV18 to TRBJ2-2; D remains ambiguous. The germline CDR1 and CDR2 sequences are KGHSH and LQKENI. The CDR3 consists of 14 residues. V gave up 3 bases and J gave up 4 bases, with 9 bases separating them. CDR3 loop: CASSPDTRTGELFF. The CDR3 bases are TGTGCCAGCTCACCCGACACTCGCACCGGGGAGCTGTTTTTT.

V is TRBV19 and J is TRBJ2-3; D call uncertain. V lost 11 bases and J lost 1, with 13 bases in between. This CDR3 comprises 13 residues. Looked up from germline, CDR1 is LNHDA and CDR2 is SQIVND (reference sequence). This CDR3 is CASRRTGTDTQYF. The CDR3, as DNA: TGTGCCTCACGGCGTACAGGCACAGATACGCAGTATTTT.

CDR3 sequence (DNA): TGTGCCAGCAGCTTATTGGGACAAACGAGGGCCGGTGGCTACACCTTC. It translates to CASSLLGQTRAGGYTF. The rearrangement joins TRBV7-9 to TRBJ1-2, with a possible D match to TRBD1 (6 bases). Germline-derived CDR1 and CDR2 are SEHNR and FQNEAQ (reference sequence). V was pared by 2 bases and J by 7 bases, with 20 bases between. The CDR3 covers 16 residues.

This clone has just a few counts. The V gene is TRBV28, the J gene TRBJ2-7; 9 positions agree with TRBD1. CDR3 length equals 15 residues. Losses at the gene ends were 5 bases for V and 6 bases for J; bases not matched to a gene: 11. CDR1 MDHEN and CDR2 SYDVKM come from the germline V gene. In nucleotides, the CDR3 is TGTGCCAGCAGTCCTCTAGGACAGGGGTTTCTCGAGCAGTACTTC. Amino acid sequence: CASSPLGQGFLEQYF.

This rearrangement joins TRBV5-4 to TRBJ2-7; 10 bases align to TRBD2. The germline gives CDR1 SGHNT, CDR2 YYREEE (reference sequence). J was trimmed by 6 bases and V by 1 base; bases with no gene match: 10. This CDR3 has 16 residues. CDR3 sequence: CASSLSVASGRGEQYF. DNA for the CDR3: TGTGCCAGCAGCTTGAGTGTGGCTAGCGGGAGAGGCGAGCAGTACTTC.